The text below deals with one T cell receptor (beta chain). TCRdb fed the RT-PCR reads into MiXCR, producing one record per CDR3 protein. The table has about 680,000 distinct CDR3 sequences, around 14% seen once. V lost 2 bases and J 4 bases, leaving 8 bases between the germline ends. The length of the CDR3 is 13 residues. CDR1 is SGHRS, CDR2 YFSETQ, per germline. The V and J genes are TRBV5-1 and TRBJ2-3; possible D gene TRBD1, 5 bases. Sequencing used memory CD4+ T cells from blood. This TCR derives from a female donor in good health, serving as a healthy control. The CDR3 sequence: CASSFDSSDTQYF. For the CDR3, the DNA is TGCGCCAGCAGCTTCGACAGTTCAGATACGCAGTATTTT. Full variable domain (remainder filled in from reference TRBV5-1 and TRBJ2-3): KAGVTQTPRYLIKTRGQQVTLSCSPISGHRSVSWYQQTPGQGLQFLFEYFSETQRNKGNFPGRFSGRQFSNSRSEMNVSTLELGDSALYLCASSFDSSDTQYFGPGTRLTVL.